Presented here are 24 T cell receptor beta chains from one specimen sequenced in a study of tumor-infiltrating lymphocytes in localized non-small cell lung cancer. TCRdb's copy holds only in-frame clones and misses some; the assay was immunoSEQ multiplex PCR. Of approximately 17,000 clones listed, 65% to 85% were seen once; the top ten hold under 6.5%. Sequencing was done on a sample of lung tumor tissue. The receptors shown here come from a human donor with non-small cell lung cancer.

The rearrangement joins TRBV6-6 to TRBJ2-7; 8 bases agree with TRBD1. Germline CDR1 and CDR2: MNHNY and SVGAGI (reference sequence). There are 15 residues in the CDR3. Losses at the gene ends were 0 bases for V and 2 bases for J; bases not matched to a gene: 3. As DNA, the CDR3 is TGTGCCAGCAGTTACTCCAGGACAGGGACCTACGAGCAGTACTTC. Its protein is CASSYSRTGTYEQYF.

The rearrangement links TRBV5-6 to TRBJ1-5, with a tentative D call TRBD1 (5 bases). With 3 bases removed from V and 5 bases from J, the gap between germline ends came to 9 bases. CDR3 length: 13 amino acids. Germline V gene sequence: CDR1 SGHDT, CDR2 YYEEEE. CDR3 residues: CASSSGPDQPQHF. CDR3 DNA: TGTGCCAGCAGCTCGGGACCTGATCAGCCCCAGCATTTT.

V gene TRBV7-2 combines with J gene TRBJ2-5; D tentatively reads TRBD1 or TRBD2 (5 bases each). The CDR3 has 13 amino acids. Trimming removed 2 bases at V and 5 bases at J, with 9 bases between. Germline V gene lookup returns CDR1 SGHTA and CDR2 FQGNSA. The CDR3 coding sequence is TGTGCCAGCAGCTTACGGGGCCCCGAGACCCAGTACTTC. Translated: CASSLRGPETQYF.

In DNA form, the CDR3 reads TGTGCCAGCAGTCCTAGATTGGGACAAAAGTTCTCCTACGAGCAGTACTTC. Amino acids: CASSPRLGQKFSYEQYF. This rearrangement joins TRBV7-6 to TRBJ2-7; possibly TRBD1 for D (6 bases). Germline-derived CDR1 and CDR2 are SGHVS and FNYEAQ. Trimming pared 6 bases from V and 0 bases from J, leaving 21 bases between. This CDR3 spans 17 amino acids.

This chain links TRBV5-1 with TRBJ1-2; unclear D gene. The ends were cut back, 0 bases at V and 5 bases at J, with 11 bases in the middle. Per germline, CDR1 SGHRS and CDR2 YFSETQ. The CDR3 length is 14 residues. The CDR3 spells CASSLAQPEYGYTF. In nucleotides, the CDR3 is TGCGCCAGCAGCTTGGCGCAGCCTGAATATGGCTACACCTTC.

The chain carries TRBV6-6 and TRBJ1-1, with a possible D match to TRBD1 (5 bases). With 2 bases removed from V and 0 bases from J, the gap between germline ends came to 7 bases. The CDR3 length is 14 residues. Germline CDR1 and CDR2: MNHNY and SVGAGI (reference sequence). The CDR3 protein is CASSYVQVNTEAFF. The CDR3 DNA is TGTGCCAGCAGTTACGTACAGGTGAACACTGAAGCTTTCTTT.

J is TRBJ1-1 and V is TRBV19; a weak D match, TRBD1 (5 bases). The CDR3 covers 15 residues. Germline assignment: CDR1 LNHDA and CDR2 SQIVND (reference sequence). V was trimmed by 1 base and J by 4 bases, leaving 13 bases between them. CDR3 sequence reads: CASSIVVRVGTEAFF. In DNA, the CDR3 is TGTGCCAGTAGTATAGTAGTCAGGGTCGGCACTGAAGCTTTCTTT.

V and J are TRBV6-5 and TRBJ1-6; D gene uncertain. V was clipped by 5 bases and J by 7 bases, with 9 bases between them. This CDR3 contains 13 residues. Germline CDR1 MNHEY, CDR2 SVGAGI. The CDR3 loop reads CASSGVGNSPLHF. The CDR3 coding sequence is TGTGCCAGCAGTGGAGTGGGGAATTCACCCCTCCACTTT.

This sequence joins TRBV7-8 and TRBJ1-2; a weak D match, TRBD1 (5 bases). The V end lost 5 bases, the J end lost 0 bases, and 16 bases lay between the germline ends. Per germline, CDR1 SGHVS and CDR2 FQNEAQ. The CDR3 has 16 residues. CDR3 sequence: CASSPGTLLANYGYTF. CDR3 in DNA: TGTGCCAGCAGCCCCGGGACGCTTTTGGCTAACTATGGCTACACCTTC. Full variable domain (outside the CDR3, taken from reference TRBV7-8 and TRBJ1-2): GAGVSQSPRYKVAKRGQDVALRCDPISGHVSLFWYQQALGQGPEFLTYFQNEAQLDKSGLPSDRFFAERPEGSVSTLKIQRTQQEDSAVYLCASSPGTLLANYGYTFGSGTRLTVV.

The genes are TRBV7-3 and TRBJ2-3, with D maybe TRBD1 (6 bases). CDR3 length equals 15 residues. CDR1 is SGHTA, CDR2 FQGTGA, per germline. V lost 6 bases, J lost 6 bases, and 19 bases lay in between. CDR3 loop: CASSLTGFSPDTQYF. The DNA for the CDR3 is TGTGCCAGCAGTTTGACAGGTTTCTCCCCCGATACGCAGTATTTT.

The chain has TRBV25-1 and TRBJ2-5; 8 bases map to TRBD2. The V and J ends lost 5 bases and 5 bases, in that order; junction bases with no gene match: 10. CDR1 and CDR2 from the germline V gene are MGHDK and SYGVNS. The CDR3 is 15 amino acids. The CDR3 loop reads CASSRRLAGGETQYF. Here the CDR3 DNA reads TGTGCCAGCAGTAGGAGGCTAGCGGGTGGGGAGACCCAGTACTTC.

The V and J genes are TRBV19 and TRBJ2-2; 10 nucleotides match TRBD2. The germline gives CDR1 LNHDA, CDR2 SQIVND (reference sequence). V lost 8 bases, J lost 0 bases, and 9 bases stayed unmatched. The CDR3 extends over 17 amino acids. The CDR3, as DNA: TGTGCCAGTGGGACTAGCGCCAAATATTCGAACACCGGGGAGCTGTTTTTT. This translates into CASGTSAKYSNTGELFF.

The V call is TRBV9, the J call TRBJ2-3; 7 bases map to TRBD1. Unmatched junction bases numbered 7, after V lost 7 bases and J lost 2 bases. Germline V gene lookup returns CDR1 SGDLS and CDR2 YYNGEE. CDR3 size: 14 residues. This CDR3 reads CASGGQVDTDTQYF. The CDR3 DNA is TGTGCCAGCGGAGGACAGGTAGACACAGATACGCAGTATTTT.

A few counts support this clone. The V gene is TRBV4-1, the J gene TRBJ2-3, with 7 nucleotides matching TRBD1. The CDR3 extends over 17 amino acids. CDR1 and CDR2 from the germline V gene are MGHRA and YSYEKL. Trimming removed 1 base from V and 1 base from J; junction bases left unmatched: 8. Written as DNA, the CDR3 is TGCGCCAGCAGCCAAGTTCTCGGACAGGAACGCACAGATACGCAGTATTTT. Its protein is CASSQVLGQERTDTQYF.

The CDR3 spells CASRISGTGDYNEQFF. The DNA for the CDR3 is TGTGCCAGCAGAATATCCGGGACAGGGGACTACAATGAGCAGTTCTTC. The chain links TRBV28 to TRBJ2-1, with 10 bases lining up with TRBD1. The junction had 8 bases not matched to a gene; V was cut back by 6 bases and J by 3 bases. The CDR3 extends over 16 amino acids. Germline-derived CDR1 and CDR2 are MDHEN and SYDVKM.

This clone was seen only a few times. The chain's CDR3 is CASSYSLAGTGANVLTF. Written as DNA, the CDR3 is TGTGCCAGCAGTTATTCACTAGCGGGGACTGGGGCCAACGTCCTGACTTTC. The genes are TRBV6-9 and TRBJ2-6; 10 bases line up with TRBD2. Germline V CDR1 and CDR2: MNHGY, SVAAGI. The CDR3 totals 17 residues. With V trimmed by 0 bases and J by 2 bases, 1 base remained unmatched.

This sequence joins TRBV18 and TRBJ1-1; D uncertain. The germline CDR1 and CDR2 sequences are KGHSH and LQKENI. V was pared by 4 bases and J by 4 bases, with 10 bases between. The CDR3 totals 13 residues. The CDR3 is CASSQQRSTEAFF. The CDR3 DNA reads TGTGCCAGCTCACAACAGCGTTCCACTGAAGCTTTCTTT.

As for this clone: The same CDR3 is also encoded by other DNA sequences in this sample. V gene TRBV5-1 combines with J gene TRBJ2-7; D remains ambiguous. The CDR3 is 12 residues long. V lost 0 bases and J 1 base, leaving 2 bases between the germline ends. Per the germline V gene, CDR1 is SGHRS and CDR2 is YFSETQ. In nucleotides, the CDR3 is TGCGCCAGCAGCTTGGTGTCCTACGAGCAGTACTTC. Encoded protein: CASSLVSYEQYF.

The chain links TRBV5-1 to TRBJ2-7, with D hard to call. V lost 0 bases and J 6 bases, leaving 4 bases between the germline ends. From germline, CDR1 is SGHRS and CDR2 YFSETQ. The CDR3 has 11 amino acids. CDR3 sequence: CASSLGPEQYF. In DNA form, the CDR3 reads TGCGCCAGCAGCTTGGGTCCCGAGCAGTACTTC.

The CDR3, as DNA: TGTGCCAGCAGCTTAGGGGGAGGACAGGGCCCGAACACTGAAGCTTTCTTT. Protein sequence: CASSLGGGQGPNTEAFF. V usage is TRBV11-3 and J usage is TRBJ1-1; 8 positions agree with TRBD1. Germline loops: CDR1 SGHNT, CDR2 YENEEA. The CDR3 spans 17 residues. With V trimmed by 1 base and J by 1 base, 8 bases remained unmatched.

The chain couples TRBV5-1 to TRBJ2-7; the D call may be TRBD1 or TRBD2 (5 bases each). Germline V CDR1 and CDR2: SGHRS, YFSETQ. The CDR3 is made up of 16 amino acids. The V gene lost 2 bases and the J gene lost 6 bases, with 21 bases spanning the gap. CDR3 region: CASSFIPGTTRGEQYF. The CDR3 DNA reads TGCGCCAGCAGCTTTATTCCGGGGACGACAAGGGGCGAGCAGTACTTC. Combining the CDR3 with reference TRBV5-1 and TRBJ2-7 gives the whole variable domain KAGVTQTPRYLIKTRGQQVTLSCSPISGHRSVSWYQQTPGQGLQFLFEYFSETQRNKGNFPGRFSGRQFSNSRSEMNVSTLELGDSALYLCASSFIPGTTRGEQYFGPGTRLTVT.

The chain joins TRBV11-1 to TRBJ2-2; D may be TRBD1 (6 bases). Germline CDR1 and CDR2: SGHAT and FQDESV (reference sequence). Trimming pared 5 bases from V and 1 base from J, leaving 8 bases between. This CDR3 is 14 amino acids long. CDR3 residues: CASSNRENTGELFF. The CDR3 DNA reads TGTGCCAGCAGCAACAGGGAGAACACCGGGGAGCTGTTTTTT.

This clone was detected a few times. The rearrangement uses TRBV28 and TRBJ2-2, with D possibly being TRBD2 (7 bases). CDR1 is MDHEN and CDR2 is SYDVKM in the germline V gene. This CDR3 has 17 amino acids. Trimming cost V 6 bases and J 0 bases, with 17 bases left between them. CDR3 bases: TGTGCCAGCAGCCCCCTAAGGGGGACTACGAACACCGGGGAGCTGTTTTTT. Amino acids: CASSPLRGTTNTGELFF.

The rearrangement joins TRBV5-1 to TRBJ2-3, with D perhaps TRBD1 (7 bases). Germline CDR1 is SGHRS and CDR2 is YFSETQ. CDR3 size: 17 residues. Trimming took off 4 bases at V and 2 bases at J, with 20 bases between the two ends. CDR3 sequence: CASSGGTAHGITDTQYF. The CDR3 nucleotides read TGCGCCAGCAGCGGGGGGACAGCGCATGGGATCACAGATACGCAGTATTTT.